This T cell receptor (beta chain) stems from a study of T cell repertoires in cytomegalovirus infection. Study overall: An indication of both CMV infection and matching HLA type came from public TCR beta signatures. Findings and caveats of the study: Clonotype analysis showed dominance of the ex vivo response by HLA-C-restricted CMV-specific TCR beta clonotypes. Carriage of CMV together with the relevant HLA was identifiable through cumulative public TCR beta family frequency.

V lost 6 bases, J lost 0 bases, and 11 bases lay in between. The CDR3 runs to 14 residues. The germline CDR1 and CDR2 sequences are MNHNS and SASEGT. As for this clonotype: Its cognate antigen is unknown.

Using its own MiXCR run on the reads, TCRdb lists one record per CDR3 protein. The sample records about 740,000 distinct CDR3 sequences, 35% to 45% being singletons. The source material was PBMCs. This TCR came from a human donor in good health (CMV status not recorded). Some clones in this sample may be carry-over from other donors' samples. The gene calls are TRBV6-1 and TRBJ1-1; D unresolved. The CDR3 bases are TGTGCCAGCAGAAAGACGGCTATGAACACTGAAGCTTTCTTT. Protein sequence: CASRKTAMNTEAFF.